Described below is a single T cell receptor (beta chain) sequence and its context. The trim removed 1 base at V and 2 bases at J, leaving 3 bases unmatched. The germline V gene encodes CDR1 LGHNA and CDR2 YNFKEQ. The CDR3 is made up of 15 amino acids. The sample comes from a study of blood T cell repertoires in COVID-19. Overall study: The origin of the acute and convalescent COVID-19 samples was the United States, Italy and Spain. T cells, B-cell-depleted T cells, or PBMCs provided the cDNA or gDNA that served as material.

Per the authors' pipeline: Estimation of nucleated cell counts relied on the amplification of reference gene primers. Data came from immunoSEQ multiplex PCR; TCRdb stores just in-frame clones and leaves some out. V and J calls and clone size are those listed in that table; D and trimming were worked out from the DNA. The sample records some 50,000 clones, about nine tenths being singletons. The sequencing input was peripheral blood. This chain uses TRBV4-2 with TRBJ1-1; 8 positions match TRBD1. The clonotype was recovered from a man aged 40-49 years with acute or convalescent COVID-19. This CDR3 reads CASSQGTGSNTEAFF. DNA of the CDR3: TGTGCCAGCAGCCAAGGGACAGGGAGTAACACTGAAGCTTTCTTT.